These 2 T cell receptor beta chains were all obtained from the same sample, sequenced in a study of Graves' ophthalmopathy and Graves' hyperthyroidism. Investigators amplified TCR beta CDR3 regions from RNA transcripts. In the first round, RT-PCR was carried out with HTBI primers, and a multiplex PCR formed the second round. TCRdb reprocessed the multiplex PCR reads with MiXCR, giving one entry per CDR3 protein. The sample lists about 700,000 distinct CDR3 sequences; around 40% were seen once. Material for sequencing was peripheral blood. These receptors were obtained from an adult man with Graves' ophthalmopathy.

This sequence joins TRBV6-2 or TRBV6-3 and TRBJ1-2, with D hard to call. The CDR3 sequence is 15 residues long. From germline, CDR1 is MNHEY and CDR2 SVGEGT. Trimming stripped 2 bases from V and 6 bases from J, with 16 bases between. The CDR3 bases are TGTGCCAGCAGTTACGTTTACAGCTCGTTGAATGGCTACACCTTC. This translates into CASSYVYSSLNGYTF.

This clonotype was recorded once. This chain connects TRBV7-8 to TRBJ1-2; D is perhaps TRBD1 (5 bases). V was shortened by 2 bases and J by 3 bases, with 13 bases between the two germline ends. From germline, CDR1 is SGHVS and CDR2 FQNEAQ. The CDR3 sequence is 15 residues long. Here the CDR3 DNA reads TGTGCCAGCAGCTTATGGGGAGGGGAAGACTATGGCTACACCTTC. It translates to CASSLWGGEDYGYTF.